This note documents a single T cell receptor beta chain sequence. Its target is unknown. These data come from a study of OX40 agonist ivuxolimab in advanced cancers. Overall study context: A male proportion of over 70% was recorded, with mean age approximately 57 years and range roughly 23 to 79. Prior checkpoint blockade (anti-PD-1, anti-PD-L1 or anti-CTLA-4) was permitted; about 40% had it. Study-wide results and caveats: By week 6 at 0.1 to 3.0 mg/kg, blood CD4+ and CD8+ T cells had expanded clonally.

V lost 2 bases, J lost 4 bases, and 10 bases stayed unmatched. Per germline, CDR1 GTSNPN and CDR2 SVGIG (reference sequence). This CDR3 is built from 16 residues. Here immunoSEQ multiplex PCR was the method, and the copy in TCRdb shows in-frame clones only, minus some. Counted here are 82,000 or so clones, roughly 92% occurring once; the ten biggest clones make up about 0.7%. The source is an adult with an advanced solid tumor such as melanoma, head and neck, liver or kidney cancer. The V gene is TRBV30, the J gene TRBJ2-1, with 8 bases matching TRBD2. Sample: CD4+ or CD8+ T cells sorted from blood, taken in a trial of the OX40 agonist ivuxolimab. The CDR3 coding sequence is TGTGCCTGGAGTCTTCCCCCGGGACTAGATTACAATGAGCAGTTCTTC. Translation: CAWSLPPGLDYNEQFF.